This T cell receptor (beta chain) was sequenced in a study of blood T cell repertoires in COVID-19. How the authors handled the data: It was from reference gene primer amplification that nucleated cell counts were estimated. Measured with immunoSEQ multiplex PCR; TCRdb has only the in-frame clones, and not every one. That table furnishes V, J and clone size, whereas the DNA furnished D and trimming. The data show 85,000 to 120,000 clones, more than 75% seen once. V was clipped by 3 bases and J by 3 bases; unmatched bases: 6. This CDR3 is built from 16 residues. CDR1 is KGHDR, CDR2 SFDVKD, per germline.

The clonotype was recovered from a man aged 55 to 69 with active or convalescent COVID-19. The J gene is TRBJ2-3, the V gene TRBV24-1, with 9 nucleotides matching TRBD1. The material sequenced was peripheral blood. The CDR3 nucleotides are TGTGCCACCAGTGATCTAAGACAGGGGGAAACAGATACGCAGTATTTT. Its protein is CATSDLRQGETDTQYF.